The clone carrying this TCR beta chain appeared once. This record belongs to a study of OX40 agonist ivuxolimab in advanced cancers. The ends lost 7 bases at V and 1 base at J; junction bases unmatched: 2. Per the germline V gene, CDR1 is SNHLY and CDR2 is FYNNEI. CDR3 length equals 14 residues. The data were produced by immunoSEQ multiplex PCR, yet TCRdb's version contains in-frame clones alone and is incomplete. This repertoire shows about 77,000 clones, about 90% found once; its top ten account for about 1.8%. V and J are TRBV2 and TRBJ2-2, with 8 bases matching TRBD1. The specimen comprised CD4+ or CD8+ T cells sorted from blood, sampled in a trial of the OX40 agonist ivuxolimab. The TCR sequence derives from an adult with an advanced solid tumor such as melanoma, head and neck, liver or kidney cancer. The DNA of the CDR3 is TGTGCCAGCAATGGACAGGGGAACACCGGGGAGCTGTTTTTT. It translates to CASNGQGNTGELFF.